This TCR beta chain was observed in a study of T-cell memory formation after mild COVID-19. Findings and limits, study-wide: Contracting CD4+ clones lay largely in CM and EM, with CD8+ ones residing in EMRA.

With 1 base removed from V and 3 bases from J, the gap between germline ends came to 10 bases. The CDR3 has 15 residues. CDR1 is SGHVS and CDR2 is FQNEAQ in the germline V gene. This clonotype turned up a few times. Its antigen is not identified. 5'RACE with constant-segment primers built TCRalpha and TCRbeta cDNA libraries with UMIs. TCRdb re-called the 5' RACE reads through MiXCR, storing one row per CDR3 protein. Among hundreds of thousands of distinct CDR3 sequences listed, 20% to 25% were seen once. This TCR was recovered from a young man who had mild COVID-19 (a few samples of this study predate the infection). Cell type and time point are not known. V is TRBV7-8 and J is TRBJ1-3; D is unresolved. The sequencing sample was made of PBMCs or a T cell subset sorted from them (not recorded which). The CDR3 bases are TGTGCCAGCAGCTTAGACGGCAGAGGTGGAAACACCATATATTTT. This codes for CASSLDGRGGNTIYF.